This TCR beta chain was retrieved from a study of cytomegalovirus exposure and HLA in healthy donors. Study summary: Among the approximately 400 donors who were genotyped, approximately 84% fell in the genetic ancestry cluster that is associated with self-reported Caucasian donors. The study, taken as a whole, reports: Earlier analysis yielded a pattern in which most TCR beta V segments were productive about 90% or about 30% of the time. Among TCR sequences, most were rare, though some public TCRs appeared in many donors.

Remarks on this clone: Its antigen is not identified.

The PCR had 60 Vbeta and 13 Jbeta primers. TCRdb keeps only in-frame clones here, not all; method: immunoSEQ multiplex PCR. The data contain around 140,000 clones, roughly 78% of them singletons. CDR1 and CDR2 (germline): SGHNT, YYREEE (reference sequence). J lost 5 bases, V lost 4 bases, and 7 bases had no gene match. The CDR3 extends over 15 amino acids. The chain uses TRBV5-4 and TRBJ2-2; 8 bases are a match to TRBD2. The sequenced sample was PBMCs. The sequence came from a female donor in good health and CMV-seronegative. Here the CDR3 reads CASSPTGGQTGELFF. CDR3 DNA: TGTGCCAGCAGCCCCACGGGAGGGCAAACCGGGGAGCTGTTTTTT.